Below are 16 T cell receptor beta chains sequenced from a single sample in a study of cytomegalovirus exposure and HLA in healthy donors. The PCR contained 60 Vbeta and 13 Jbeta primers. Clones were read by immunoSEQ multiplex PCR, and TCRdb kept only the in-frame ones, dropping some. The sample holds about 100,000 clones, about 75% seen once. The sequenced sample was PBMCs. The receptors here all came from a man aged 35-49 years in good health and CMV-seropositive.

The rearrangement joins TRBV11-3 to TRBJ1-1; D not certain. The CDR3 totals 11 residues. Trimming left V 8 bases short and J 5 bases short, with 9 bases between. The germline V gene has CDR1 SGHNT and CDR2 YENEEA. DNA for the CDR3: TGTGCCAGCCGTTGGCGGACTGAAGCTTTCTTT. Translation: CASRWRTEAFF.

This clone was picked up a small number of times. The chain joins TRBV2 to TRBJ1-1; D possibly corresponds to TRBD1 (6 bases). CDR1 is SNHLY and CDR2 is FYNNEI in the germline V gene. V lost 4 bases and J lost 0, with 9 bases in between. CDR3 length: 14 amino acids. CDR3 sequence reads: CASSGGGLNTEAFF. The CDR3, as DNA: TGTGCCAGCAGTGGTGGGGGCCTGAACACTGAAGCTTTCTTT.

The chain has TRBV2 and TRBJ2-7; 7 bases map to TRBD2. CDR3 length: 15 amino acids. Germline loops: CDR1 SNHLY, CDR2 FYNNEI. Trimming cost V 3 bases and J 2 bases; bases outside gene matches: 7. This CDR3 reads CASSEWEGYPYEQYF. CDR3 nucleotides: TGTGCCAGCAGTGAGTGGGAGGGGTACCCCTACGAGCAGTACTTC. The full variable domain, in which reference TRBV2 and TRBJ2-7 provide the parts outside the CDR3, is EPEVTQTPSHQVTQMGQEVILRCVPISNHLYFYWYRQILGQKVEFLVSFYNNEISEKSEIFDDQFSVERPDGSNFTLKIRSTKLEDSAMYFCASSEWEGYPYEQYFGPGTRLTVT.

The CDR3 nucleotides are TGTGCCAGCAGTTTTACCGGGACTGGGGCCTACGAGCAGTACTTC. Its translation: CASSFTGTGAYEQYF. The V gene is TRBV2, the J gene TRBJ2-7; D might be TRBD2 (6 bases). Germline V gene sequence: CDR1 SNHLY, CDR2 FYNNEI. V was pared by 5 bases and J by 2 bases, with 16 bases between. The CDR3 loop spans 15 amino acids.

This clone was seen only once. V is TRBV7-8 and J is TRBJ2-6; D possibly corresponds to TRBD2 (6 bases). CDR1 and CDR2 from the germline V gene are SGHVS and FQNEAQ. Trimming cost V 0 bases and J 7 bases, with 19 bases left between them. This CDR3 has 18 amino acids. The CDR3 coding sequence is TGTGCCAGCAGCTTAGCTTCGTTCGGGGGAATAGGAGCCAACGTCCTGACTTTC. Protein product: CASSLASFGGIGANVLTF.

The chain links TRBV18 to TRBJ1-1; 7 bases are a match to TRBD1. The CDR3 has 16 residues. Germline V lookup: CDR1 KGHSH, CDR2 LQKENI. The trim removed 0 bases at V and 3 bases at J, leaving 7 bases unmatched. The CDR3 loop is CASSPPHRGEYTEAFF. The DNA for the CDR3 is TGTGCCAGCTCACCACCCCACAGGGGAGAGTACACTGAAGCTTTCTTT.

Only one count was recorded for this clone. The V and J genes are TRBV29-1 and TRBJ2-2; a weak D match, TRBD1 (5 bases). The CDR3 has 13 amino acids. Per germline, CDR1 SQVTM and CDR2 ANQGSEA. V was clipped by 6 bases and J by 7 bases, with 15 bases between them. The CDR3 bases are TGCAGCGTCGTTCCGTCAGGGTACGGGGAGCTGTTTTTT. It yields the protein CSVVPSGYGELFF.

V is TRBV7-9 and J is TRBJ2-3; TRBD2 aligns across 10 bases. Germline V CDR1 and CDR2: SEHNR, FQNEAQ (reference sequence). V was clipped by 0 bases and J by 6 bases; unmatched bases: 0. This CDR3 has 14 amino acids. CDR3: CASSLAAGGDTQYF. For the CDR3, the DNA is TGTGCCAGCAGCTTAGCAGCGGGAGGGGATACGCAGTATTTT.

This clone was counted between two and nine times. The gene calls are TRBV7-2 and TRBJ2-3; TRBD1 matches 7 bases. V shed 1 base and J 0 bases; nucleotides not matched to a gene: 4. This CDR3 spans 16 amino acids. Germline loops: CDR1 SGHTA, CDR2 FQGNSA. The CDR3 DNA is TGTGCCAGCAGCTTAGGGGGGACAGCAAGCACAGATACGCAGTATTTT. This gives the protein CASSLGGTASTDTQYF.

V usage is TRBV28 and J usage is TRBJ2-7; 11 bases match TRBD2. Trimming took 1 base from V and 6 from J; bases not matched to a gene: 5. This CDR3 contains 15 residues. Germline-derived CDR1 and CDR2 are MDHEN and SYDVKM. CDR3 region: CASSLYDGTSGEQYF. The CDR3 DNA reads TGTGCCAGCAGTTTATACGATGGGACTAGCGGCGAGCAGTACTTC. Combining the CDR3 with reference TRBV28 and TRBJ2-7 gives the whole variable domain DVKVTQSSRYLVKRTGEKVFLECVQDMDHENMFWYRQDPGLGLRLIYFSYDVKMKEKGDIPEGYSVSREKKERFSLILESASTNQTSMYLCASSLYDGTSGEQYFGPGTRLTVT.

The rearrangement joins TRBV12-5 to TRBJ2-5; 15 bases align to TRBD2. V trimming: 7 bases; J trimming: 2 bases; junction bases outside the gene matches: 8. The CDR3 loop spans 17 amino acids. Looked up from germline, CDR1 is LGHNT and CDR2 is FRNRAP. The CDR3 loop is CASERTSGGVVQETQYF. CDR3 bases: TGTGCTAGTGAACGGACTAGCGGGGGGGTGGTTCAAGAGACCCAGTACTTC.

The V and J genes are TRBV7-9 and TRBJ1-5; TRBD1 matches 8 bases. From germline, CDR1 is SEHNR and CDR2 FQNEAQ (reference sequence). The CDR3 spans 17 residues. J lost 4 bases, V lost 4 bases, and 12 bases had no gene match. The CDR3 region has the DNA TGTGCCAGCAGCTCAGCAGGGGGCCCTTTAAGAAATCAGCCCCAGCATTTT. Amino acid sequence: CASSSAGGPLRNQPQHF.

This rearrangement joins TRBV5-1 to TRBJ2-2; the match to TRBD2 covers 10 bases. This CDR3 is built from 15 residues. V lost 0 bases and J lost 5; bases outside the gene matches: 1. Germline CDR1 reads SGHRS; CDR2 reads YFSETQ. DNA for the CDR3: TGCGCCAGCAGCTTGGTTAGCGGGGGGACCGGGGAGCTGTTTTTT. Translation: CASSLVSGGTGELFF. Full variable domain (outside the CDR3, taken from reference TRBV5-1 and TRBJ2-2): KAGVTQTPRYLIKTRGQQVTLSCSPISGHRSVSWYQQTPGQGLQFLFEYFSETQRNKGNFPGRFSGRQFSNSRSEMNVSTLELGDSALYLCASSLVSGGTGELFFGEGSRLTVL.

V and J are TRBV4-3 and TRBJ2-2; 7 nucleotides agree with TRBD1. The CDR3 has 14 residues. J lost 8 bases, V lost 1 base, and 4 bases had no gene match. Germline V gives CDR1 LGHNA, CDR2 YSLEER. The CDR3 region has the DNA TGCGCCAGCAGCCAAGCAGGGGGTGGAGGGGAGCTGTTTTTT. The encoded protein is CASSQAGGGGELFF.

This clone was seen only a few times. The V gene is TRBV12-5, the J gene TRBJ2-3, with D perhaps TRBD1 (6 bases). Trimming stripped 7 bases from V and 4 bases from J, with 12 bases between. The CDR3 runs 13 residues. In germline, CDR1 is LGHNT, CDR2 FRNRAP. CDR3 loop: CASDHTGPDTQYF. DNA for the CDR3: TGTGCTAGTGATCATACAGGGCCAGATACGCAGTATTTT.

The gene calls are TRBV11-3 and TRBJ2-5; TRBD1 aligns across 7 bases. The germline V gene has CDR1 SGHNT and CDR2 YENEEA. J was trimmed by 1 base and V by 4 bases; bases with no gene match: 3. CDR3 length equals 14 residues. CDR3 amino acids: CASSSDRTQETQYF. CDR3 sequence (DNA): TGTGCCAGCAGCTCGGACAGGACCCAAGAGACCCAGTACTTC.